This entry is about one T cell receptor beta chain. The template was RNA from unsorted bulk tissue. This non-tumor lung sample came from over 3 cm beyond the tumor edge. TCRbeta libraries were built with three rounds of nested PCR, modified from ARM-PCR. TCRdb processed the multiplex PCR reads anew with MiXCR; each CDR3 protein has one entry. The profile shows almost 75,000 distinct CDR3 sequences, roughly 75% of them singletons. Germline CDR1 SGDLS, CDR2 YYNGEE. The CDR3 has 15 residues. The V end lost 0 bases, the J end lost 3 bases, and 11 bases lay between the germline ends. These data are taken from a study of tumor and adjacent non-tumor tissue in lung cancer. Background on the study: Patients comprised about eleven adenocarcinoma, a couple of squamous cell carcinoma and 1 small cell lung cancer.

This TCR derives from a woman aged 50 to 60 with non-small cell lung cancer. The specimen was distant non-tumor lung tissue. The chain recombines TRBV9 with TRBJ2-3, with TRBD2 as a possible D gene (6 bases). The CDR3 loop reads CASSVGTGETDTQYF. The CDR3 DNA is TGTGCCAGCAGCGTAGGGACGGGAGAAACAGATACGCAGTATTTT.